Each of the 27 T cell receptor beta chains below was sequenced from the same sample in a study of shared T cell receptors in the human thymus. The protocol was immunoSEQ multiplex PCR, while the TCRdb copy is restricted to in-frame clones and leaves out a portion. The table includes some 700,000 clones, 88% detected once. This sample was also put to use in a study of human thymus T cells.

The specimen sequenced was thymocytes. These receptors were collected from a boy under two years old with a congenital heart defect.

The rearrangement joins TRBV29-1 to TRBJ1-5, with D hard to call. CDR3 size: 12 residues. The V gene's germline CDR1 is SQVTM and CDR2 ANQGSEA. The ends were cut back, 2 bases at V and 7 bases at J, with 9 bases in the middle. CDR3 in amino acids: CSVEPGGQPQHF. The DNA for the CDR3 is TGCAGCGTTGAACCGGGTGGCCAGCCCCAGCATTTT.

The chain uses TRBV7-8 and TRBJ1-1; no definite D call. Germline values: CDR1 SGHVS, CDR2 FQNEAQ. The CDR3 runs to 12 residues. V lost 5 bases to trimming and J lost 7 bases, with 11 bases between them. CDR3 sequence: CASSPPGVEAFF. In nucleotides, the CDR3 is TGTGCCAGCAGCCCCCCGGGAGTTGAAGCTTTCTTT.

The V gene is TRBV21-1, the J gene TRBJ1-6; TRBD1 was called by the table and not checked on the DNA. TRBV21-1 is tagged as a pseudogene. The CDR3 sequence is 14 residues long. CDR3 in DNA: TGTGCCAGCAGCAAAGCCCAGGGTGGATCACCCCTCCACTTT. This codes for CASSKAQGGSPLHF.

This chain uses TRBV6-1 with TRBJ1-5; D is undetermined. In germline, CDR1 is MNHNS, CDR2 SASEGT. V was clipped by 2 bases and J by 2 bases, with 13 bases between them. This CDR3 has 16 amino acids. The CDR3 bases are TGTGCCAGCAGTGAATCCGGTCGTATAGGCAATCAGCCCCAGCATTTT. It specifies CASSESGRIGNQPQHF.

The CDR3 DNA follows: TGTGCCACCAGCAGCAAGGTGCGGGAGAGTTACGAGCAGTACTTC. Translating gives CATSSKVRESYEQYF. The chain is built from TRBV15 and TRBJ2-7; 7 nucleotides align to TRBD2. With 3 bases clipped from V and 4 bases from J, the junction kept 9 bases outside the gene matches. Germline lookup yields CDR1 LNHNV and CDR2 YYDKDF (reference sequence). There are 15 residues in the CDR3.

This chain links TRBV27 with TRBJ2-7, with a weak D call TRBD1 (5 bases). Trimming left V 0 bases short and J 7 bases short, with 13 bases between. Germline assignment: CDR1 MNHEY and CDR2 SMNVEV (reference sequence). The CDR3 is 14 residues long. The chain's CDR3 is CASSLSSRDGEQYF. The CDR3 bases are TGTGCCAGCAGTTTATCCTCCAGGGATGGGGAGCAGTACTTC.

The rearrangement links TRBV5-1 to TRBJ2-5; 7 bases are a match to TRBD2. The CDR3 is 17 residues long. Trimming took 2 bases from V and 0 from J; bases not matched to a gene: 10. In germline, CDR1 is SGHRS, CDR2 YFSETQ. The CDR3 protein is CASSLTVTAGNQETQYF. The CDR3 nucleotides are TGCGCCAGCAGCTTAACAGTCACAGCGGGAAACCAAGAGACCCAGTACTTC.

The rearrangement links TRBV4-3 to TRBJ2-3, with D unclear. This CDR3 is built from 16 residues. Germline V gene data show CDR1 as LGHNA and CDR2 as YSLEER. The V gene lost 3 bases and the J gene lost 0 bases, with 13 bases spanning the gap. DNA of the CDR3: TGCGCCAGCAGCCATTCCCCGCTCACTAGCACAGATACGCAGTATTTT. It translates to CASSHSPLTSTDTQYF.

V usage is TRBV14 and J usage is TRBJ2-2, with TRBD1 matching 9 bases. Germline CDR1 reads SGHDN; CDR2 reads FVKESK. The CDR3 spans 14 residues. Trimming at V came to 6 bases and at J to 4 bases, leaving 3 bases not matched to a gene. The CDR3: CASSRDRATGELFF. CDR3 DNA sequence: TGTGCCAGCAGTCGGGACAGGGCCACCGGGGAGCTGTTTTTT.

The chain's CDR3 is CASSPNSTSDTDTQYF. CDR3 coding DNA: TGTGCCAGCAGCCCCAACTCTACTAGCGACACAGATACGCAGTATTTT. The chain links TRBV14 to TRBJ2-3; 7 bases match TRBD2. V shed 4 bases, J shed 2 bases, and the junction held 9 bases outside the gene matches. This CDR3 spans 16 amino acids. Germline CDR1 reads SGHDN; CDR2 reads FVKESK.

The J gene is TRBJ2-1, the V gene TRBV9; D is perhaps TRBD2 (6 bases). V lost 0 bases and J lost 8, with 12 bases in between. Germline V gene lookup returns CDR1 SGDLS and CDR2 YYNGEE. This CDR3 has 14 amino acids. The CDR3 coding sequence is TGTGCCAGCAGCGTAGAGTCTAGCGCGGATGAGCAGTTCTTC. Translating it yields CASSVESSADEQFF.

The chain couples TRBV5-1 to TRBJ2-3, with 13 bases that match TRBD2. Trimming cost V 4 bases and J 6 bases; bases outside gene matches: 8. CDR3 length equals 16 residues. The germline gives CDR1 SGHRS, CDR2 YFSETQ. The CDR3 nucleotides are TGCGCCAGCAGCCTTGTTGGACTAGCGGGAGAGGATACGCAGTATTTT. Protein: CASSLVGLAGEDTQYF.

J is TRBJ2-1 and V is TRBV15; TRBD2 aligns across 9 bases. Per germline, CDR1 LNHNV and CDR2 YYDKDF (reference sequence). V lost 8 bases, J lost 4 bases, and 9 bases stayed unmatched. The CDR3 has 15 residues. The CDR3 bases are TGTGCCACCCTCCTAGAGACTAGCGGATACAATGAGCAGTTCTTC. Its translation: CATLLETSGYNEQFF.

J is TRBJ2-7 and V is TRBV27, with TRBD2 matching 12 bases. The V gene's germline CDR1 is MNHEY and CDR2 SMNVEV (reference sequence). Trimming took 4 bases from V and 3 from J; bases not matched to a gene: 13. The CDR3 spans 18 residues. CDR3 region: CASSCTPPTSGRLYEQYF. For the CDR3, the DNA is TGTGCCAGCAGTTGTACTCCCCCCACTAGCGGGAGGCTCTACGAGCAGTACTTC.

V usage is TRBV30 and J usage is TRBJ2-5; TRBD1 matches at 10 bases. Germline CDR1 GTSNPN, CDR2 SVGIG (reference sequence). There are 15 residues in the CDR3. V was pared by 0 bases and J by 6 bases, with 7 bases of the junction left unmatched. CDR3 protein: CAWSVGRTGGKTQYF. DNA for the CDR3: TGTGCCTGGAGTGTGGGCAGGACAGGGGGGAAGACCCAGTACTTC.

The chain combines TRBV5-1 with TRBJ2-2, with 7 nucleotides matching TRBD1. Germline-derived CDR1 and CDR2 are SGHRS and YFSETQ. The CDR3 extends over 16 amino acids. J lost 1 base, V lost 4 bases, and 7 bases had no gene match. The CDR3 sequence: CASSRRDSLNTGELFF. The CDR3 DNA is TGCGCCAGCAGCCGACGGGACAGCCTGAACACCGGGGAGCTGTTTTTT.

The chain is built from TRBV27 and TRBJ2-1; 8 bases are a match to TRBD2. From germline, CDR1 is MNHEY and CDR2 SMNVEV (reference sequence). The CDR3 length is 14 residues. J lost 7 bases, V lost 6 bases, and 8 bases had no gene match. The CDR3: CASSGRGRGNEQFF. CDR3 bases: TGTGCCAGCAGCGGGAGGGGTAGAGGGAATGAGCAGTTCTTC.

The V gene is TRBV1, the J gene TRBJ2-7; the D call TRBD2 from the table was never checked on the DNA. TRBV1 counts as a pseudogene. The CDR3 sequence is 17 residues long. CDR3 loop: CTSSQDGVAAPFYEQYF. In DNA, the CDR3 is TGCACCAGCAGCCAAGATGGGGTAGCGGCCCCCTTCTACGAGCAGTACTTC.

This chain links TRBV4-3 with TRBJ2-7; 9 bases line up with TRBD2. The CDR3 is made up of 17 amino acids. CDR1 and CDR2 (germline): LGHNA, YSLEER. With V trimmed by 0 bases and J by 1 base, 7 bases remained unmatched. The CDR3 loop reads CASSQEWSSGGSYEQYF. The DNA for the CDR3 is TGCGCCAGCAGCCAAGAATGGTCAAGCGGGGGGTCCTACGAGCAGTACTTC.

The chain joins TRBV4-3 to TRBJ2-7; 10 bases align to TRBD1. The CDR3 covers 16 residues. With 3 bases clipped from V and 4 bases from J, the junction kept 9 bases outside the gene matches. CDR1 is LGHNA, CDR2 YSLEER, per germline. Here the CDR3 DNA reads TGCGCCAGCAGCCAGGGACCGGGACAGGGGCGGTACGAGCAGTACTTC. Protein product: CASSQGPGQGRYEQYF.

The chain joins TRBV7-9 to TRBJ2-1; 9 bases align to TRBD2. CDR1 and CDR2 (germline): SEHNR, FQNEAQ (reference sequence). This CDR3 is 13 amino acids long. Trimming took 3 bases from V and 15 from J; bases not matched to a gene: 9. CDR3 sequence: CASSFNGTSNPFF. The CDR3 nucleotides are TGTGCCAGCAGCTTCAACGGGACTAGCAATCCGTTCTTC.

Turning to this clone: Sequence at one end of the junction differs from germline and may be a read error. The rearrangement uses TRBV7-7 and TRBJ2-1, with 10 bases matching TRBD2. Germline values: CDR1 SSHAT, CDR2 FNYEAQ (reference sequence). The CDR3 totals 16 residues. The CDR3 region is CASSDSGRAGDNEQFF. CDR3 DNA: TGTGCTAGCAGCGACAGCGGGAGGGCGGGGGACAATGAGCAGTTCTTC.

Concerning this clone: One junction end disagrees with the germline gene, perhaps due to a read error. The chain is built from TRBV5-5 and TRBJ1-2; no reliable D call. CDR1 and CDR2 (germline): SGHKS, YYEKEE (reference sequence). This CDR3 comprises 12 residues. CDR3 DNA sequence: TGCGCCAGCAGCCAAGACTACTATGGCTACACCTTC. Amino acids: CASSQDYYGYTF.

The chain carries TRBV13 and TRBJ1-3; 7 bases fit TRBD1. The length of the CDR3 is 13 residues. From germline, CDR1 is PRHDT and CDR2 FYEKMQ (reference sequence). Trimming cost V 2 bases and J 8 bases; bases outside gene matches: 3. The CDR3 bases are TGTGCCAGCAGCTTATCCCAGGGGGACACCATATATTTT. It yields the protein CASSLSQGDTIYF.

The chain links TRBV30 to TRBJ2-3, with 12 bases aligning to TRBD2. This CDR3 is built from 19 residues. In germline, CDR1 is GTSNPN, CDR2 SVGIG (reference sequence). V dropped 8 bases and J dropped 1; count of bases not matched to a gene: 19. CDR3 residues: CAGQGRTSGTPGGTDTQYF. Written as DNA, the CDR3 is TGTGCCGGACAAGGTCGGACTAGCGGGACCCCCGGGGGCACAGATACGCAGTATTTT. Using reference TRBV30 and TRBJ2-3 for the parts outside the CDR3, the full variable domain is SQTIHQWPATLVQPVGSPLSLECTVEGTSNPNLYWYRQAAGRGLQLLFYSVGIGQISSEVPQNLSASRPQDRQFILSSKKLLLSDSGFYLCAGQGRTSGTPGGTDTQYFGPGTRLTVL.

The V call is TRBV21-1, the J call TRBJ2-1; the DNA was not used to check the table's D call, TRBD2. TRBV21-1 is reported as a pseudogene. The CDR3 sequence is 15 residues long. The CDR3 spells CARRGAGGPPNEQFF. The DNA of the CDR3 is TGTGCCAGACGGGGGGCGGGAGGGCCGCCCAATGAGCAGTTCTTC.

This chain uses TRBV5-1 with TRBJ1-2; 7 positions match TRBD1. The germline V gene has CDR1 SGHRS and CDR2 YFSETQ. This CDR3 spans 15 amino acids. The V segment lost 4 bases and the J segment 5 bases; nucleotides outside the gene matches: 11. CDR3 sequence reads: CASSPSDRVKYGYTF. The CDR3, as DNA: TGCGCCAGCAGCCCGAGCGACAGGGTGAAATATGGCTACACCTTC. Full variable domain (rest looked up from reference TRBV5-1 and TRBJ1-2): KAGVTQTPRYLIKTRGQQVTLSCSPISGHRSVSWYQQTPGQGLQFLFEYFSETQRNKGNFPGRFSGRQFSNSRSEMNVSTLELGDSALYLCASSPSDRVKYGYTFGSGTRLTVV.